Described below is a single TCR beta chain sequence and its context. This record comes from a study of blood T cell repertoires in COVID-19. In the authors' methods: Nucleated cell counts were estimated from reference gene primer amplification. Generated by immunoSEQ multiplex PCR, the TCRdb table keeps only in-frame clones and is missing some. The D gene and trimming were derived from the DNA, and the V and J assignments and clone size from that table. Of 70,000 to 95,000 clones listed, around nine tenths are singletons. The ends were cut back, 5 bases at V and 3 bases at J, with 22 bases in the middle. The CDR3 extends over 17 amino acids. Germline V gives CDR1 MDHEN, CDR2 SYDVKM.

The V gene is TRBV28, the J gene TRBJ2-5; D may be TRBD2 (6 bases). This TCR came from a woman aged 80 or over with active COVID-19. Sequenced: peripheral blood. CDR3 in amino acids: CASSLGSSGWGEETQYF. In nucleotides, the CDR3 is TGTGCCAGCAGTCTCGGGTCCAGCGGGTGGGGGGAAGAGACCCAGTACTTC. The full variable domain, with the rest looked up from reference TRBV28 and TRBJ2-5, is DVKVTQSSRYLVKRTGEKVFLECVQDMDHENMFWYRQDPGLGLRLIYFSYDVKMKEKGDIPEGYSVSREKKERFSLILESASTNQTSMYLCASSLGSSGWGEETQYFGPGTRLLVL.